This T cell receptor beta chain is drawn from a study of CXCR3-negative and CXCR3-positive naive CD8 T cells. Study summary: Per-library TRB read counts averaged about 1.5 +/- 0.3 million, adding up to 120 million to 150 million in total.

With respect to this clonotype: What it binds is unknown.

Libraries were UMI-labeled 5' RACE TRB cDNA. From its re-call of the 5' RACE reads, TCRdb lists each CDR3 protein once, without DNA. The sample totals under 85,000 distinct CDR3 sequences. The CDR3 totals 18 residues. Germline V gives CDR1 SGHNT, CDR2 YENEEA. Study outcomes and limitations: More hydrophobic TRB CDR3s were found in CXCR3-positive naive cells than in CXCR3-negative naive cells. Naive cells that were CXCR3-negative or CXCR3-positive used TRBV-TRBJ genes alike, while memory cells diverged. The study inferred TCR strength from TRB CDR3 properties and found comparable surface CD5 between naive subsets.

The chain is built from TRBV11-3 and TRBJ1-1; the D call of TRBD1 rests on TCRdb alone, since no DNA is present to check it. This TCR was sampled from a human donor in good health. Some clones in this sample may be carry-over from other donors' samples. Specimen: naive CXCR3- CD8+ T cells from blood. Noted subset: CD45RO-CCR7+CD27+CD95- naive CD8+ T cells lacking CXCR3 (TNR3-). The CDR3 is CASRRRGGTGGVNTEAFF.